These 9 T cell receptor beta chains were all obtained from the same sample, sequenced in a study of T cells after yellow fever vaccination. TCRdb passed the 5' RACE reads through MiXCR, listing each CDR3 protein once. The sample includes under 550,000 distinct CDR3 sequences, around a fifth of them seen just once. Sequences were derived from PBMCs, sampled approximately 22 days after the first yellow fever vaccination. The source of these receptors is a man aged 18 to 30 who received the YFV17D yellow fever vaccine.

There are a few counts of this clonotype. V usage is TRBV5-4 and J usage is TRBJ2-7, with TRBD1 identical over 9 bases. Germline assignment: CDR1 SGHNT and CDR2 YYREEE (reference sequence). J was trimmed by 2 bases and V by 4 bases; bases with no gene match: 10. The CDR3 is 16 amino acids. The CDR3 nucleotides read TGTGCCAGCAGCCCGTGGACAGGGGACAACGCCTACGAGCAGTACTTC. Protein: CASSPWTGDNAYEQYF.

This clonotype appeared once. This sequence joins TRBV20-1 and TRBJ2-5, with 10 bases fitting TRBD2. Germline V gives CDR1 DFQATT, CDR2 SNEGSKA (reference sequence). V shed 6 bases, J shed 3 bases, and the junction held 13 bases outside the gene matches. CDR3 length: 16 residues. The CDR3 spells CSATNRAGGPEETQYF. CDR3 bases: TGCAGTGCAACCAACCGAGCGGGGGGGCCGGAAGAGACCCAGTACTTC.

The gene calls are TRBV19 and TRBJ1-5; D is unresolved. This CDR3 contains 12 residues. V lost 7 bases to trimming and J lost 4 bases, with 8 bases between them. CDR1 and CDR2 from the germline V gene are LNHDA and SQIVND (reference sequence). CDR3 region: CASKRVNQPQHF. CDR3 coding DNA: TGTGCCAGTAAACGAGTGAATCAGCCCCAGCATTTT.

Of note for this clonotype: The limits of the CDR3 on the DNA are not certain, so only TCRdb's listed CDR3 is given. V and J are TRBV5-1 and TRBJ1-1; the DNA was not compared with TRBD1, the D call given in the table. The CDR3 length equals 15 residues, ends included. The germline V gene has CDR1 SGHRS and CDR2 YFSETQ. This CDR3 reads CASSLVGQGNTEALF.

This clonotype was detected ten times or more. Here the CDR3 DNA reads TGTGCCAGCAGCCCCACTCCGATTGAAGCTTTCTTT. This encodes CASSPTPIEAFF. This rearrangement joins TRBV7-9 to TRBJ1-1; D uncertain. CDR1 is SEHNR and CDR2 is FQNEAQ in the germline V gene (reference sequence). The CDR3 covers 12 residues. V shed 5 bases and J shed 7 bases, with 11 bases lying between them.

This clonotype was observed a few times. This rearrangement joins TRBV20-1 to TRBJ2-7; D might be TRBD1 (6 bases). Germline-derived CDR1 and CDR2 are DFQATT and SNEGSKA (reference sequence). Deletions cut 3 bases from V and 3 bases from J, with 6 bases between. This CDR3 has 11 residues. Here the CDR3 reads CSASRGYEQYF. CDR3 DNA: TGCAGTGCTAGCAGGGGCTACGAGCAGTACTTC.

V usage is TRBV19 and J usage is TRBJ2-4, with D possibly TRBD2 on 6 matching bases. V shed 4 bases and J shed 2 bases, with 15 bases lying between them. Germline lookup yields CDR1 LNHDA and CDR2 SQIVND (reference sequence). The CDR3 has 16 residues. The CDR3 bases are TGTGCCAGTAGTAATCGGGGGAGGAATTCCAAAAACATTCAGTACTTC. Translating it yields CASSNRGRNSKNIQYF.

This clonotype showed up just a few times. CDR3 nucleotide sequence: TGTGCCAGCGGAGGAGATAGCCTGGGGGAAAAACTGTTTTTT. Protein product: CASGGDSLGEKLFF. This sequence joins TRBV2 and TRBJ1-4; D not certain. Per the germline V gene, CDR1 is SNHLY and CDR2 is FYNNEI. This CDR3 has 14 residues. V was clipped by 8 bases and J by 8 bases, with 18 bases between them.

The CDR3, as DNA: TGTGCCAGCAGCGTATGGAGCGGGGGGCGGTCAGATACGCAGTATTTT. It yields the protein CASSVWSGGRSDTQYF. V gene TRBV9 combines with J gene TRBJ2-3; TRBD2 agrees at 9 bases. The CDR3 has 16 residues. Germline V gene data show CDR1 as SGDLS and CDR2 as YYNGEE. The V gene end was trimmed by 1 base and the J gene end by 4 bases; junction bases not matched to a gene: 7.